This TCR beta chain was identified during a study of blood T cell repertoires in COVID-19. Study context: Samples of COVID-19 (acute and convalescent) were obtained from the United States, Italy and Spain. T cells, B-cell-depleted T cells, or PBMCs supplied cDNA or gDNA.

Methods used by the authors: Amplification with reference gene primers provided the estimates of nucleated cell counts. Profiling relied on immunoSEQ multiplex PCR, and the TCRdb table lists in-frame clones only, not all of them. V, J and clone size are those of that table, while D and trimming were read from the DNA. In the table there are some 150,000 clones, around nine tenths of which are singletons. The CDR3 sequence is 18 residues long. Germline values: CDR1 SGHTA, CDR2 FQGTGA. Trimming took off 0 bases at V and 2 bases at J, with 14 bases between the two ends. This chain joins TRBV7-3 and TRBJ2-6; TRBD1 is a possible D gene (5 bases). The material sequenced was peripheral blood. This clonotype originated in a woman aged 45 to 65 with active or convalescent COVID-19. The chain's CDR3 is CASSLTYAGSAGANVLTF. CDR3 nucleotide sequence: TGTGCCAGCAGCTTAACATATGCAGGGTCAGCTGGGGCCAACGTCCTGACTTTC.